Presented here are 10 T cell receptor beta chains from one specimen sequenced in a study of blood T cell repertoires in COVID-19. Measured with immunoSEQ multiplex PCR; TCRdb has only the in-frame clones, and not every one. The sample carries roughly 73,000 clones, around 87% recorded once. The sample comprised peripheral blood. The receptors were gathered from a man aged 65 to 79 with active COVID-19.

J is TRBJ1-5 and V is TRBV19; TRBD1 is a possible D gene (5 bases). The CDR3 sequence is 15 residues long. From germline, CDR1 is LNHDA and CDR2 SQIVND (reference sequence). Trimming removed 3 bases at V and 7 bases at J, with 16 bases between. The DNA for the CDR3 is TGTGCCAGTAGTATCGGGGCCCCGGCGGGGCAGCCCCAGCATTTT. This gives the protein CASSIGAPAGQPQHF.

The chain joins TRBV4-2 to TRBJ2-7; 7 bases are shared with TRBD1. Looked up from germline, CDR1 is LGHNA and CDR2 is YNFKEQ. The CDR3 runs 15 residues. Unmatched junction bases numbered 11, after V lost 4 bases and J lost 5 bases. CDR3 DNA sequence: TGTGCCAGCAGCCCACAAGGGGGCCCACCAGACGAGCAGTACTTC. It yields the protein CASSPQGGPPDEQYF.

The CDR3 here is CAISESGGGAHYGYTF. The CDR3 DNA follows: TGTGCCATCAGTGAGTCCGGAGGGGGGGCCCACTATGGCTACACCTTC. The chain combines TRBV10-3 with TRBJ1-2; TRBD1 is a possible D gene (6 bases). The V and J ends lost 0 bases and 3 bases respectively, with 14 bases between them. CDR3 size: 16 residues. CDR1 ENHRY and CDR2 SYGVKD come from the germline V gene.

The V call is TRBV24-1, the J call TRBJ2-3; 11 positions agree with TRBD2. With V trimmed by 0 bases and J by 8 bases, 12 bases remained unmatched. Germline V gene sequence: CDR1 KGHDR, CDR2 SFDVKD. The CDR3 has 18 residues. The CDR3 nucleotides read TGTGCCACCAGTGATTTGACTAGCGGGAGTTCCCCGGCCGTTACGCAGTATTTT. It yields the protein CATSDLTSGSSPAVTQYF.

The sample holds one count of this clone. CDR3 DNA: TGTGCCAGCAGTCCCCGACCCCCCGAGGAGCCCCAGCATTTT. Protein sequence: CASSPRPPEEPQHF. V is TRBV6-5 and J is TRBJ1-5; D not resolved. Germline CDR1 is MNHEY and CDR2 is SVGAGI. The CDR3 runs to 14 residues. The V end was cut by 5 bases, the J end by 8 bases, with 16 bases between.

V is TRBV4-2 and J is TRBJ2-3; 7 bases line up with TRBD2. The ends lost 3 bases at V and 6 bases at J; junction bases unmatched: 12. This CDR3 has 16 residues. CDR1 LGHNA and CDR2 YNFKEQ come from the germline V gene. The DNA of the CDR3 is TGTGCCAGCAGCCAGAGGGAGGGCTCAATGGGGGATACGCAGTATTTT. This translates into CASSQREGSMGDTQYF.

The chain uses TRBV28 and TRBJ2-2; 8 nucleotides agree with TRBD2. CDR3 length equals 16 residues. V dropped 5 bases and J dropped 1; count of bases not matched to a gene: 6. Germline CDR1 and CDR2: MDHEN and SYDVKM. Written as DNA, the CDR3 is TGTGCCAGCAGTGCACAGGCGGGGGGGAACACCGGGGAGCTGTTTTTT. This gives the protein CASSAQAGGNTGELFF. Together with reference TRBV28 and TRBJ2-2, the CDR3 gives the full variable domain: DVKVTQSSRYLVKRTGEKVFLECVQDMDHENMFWYRQDPGLGLRLIYFSYDVKMKEKGDIPEGYSVSREKKERFSLILESASTNQTSMYLCASSAQAGGNTGELFFGEGSRLTVL.

This chain joins TRBV5-1 and TRBJ2-1; 9 positions agree with TRBD1. There are 16 residues in the CDR3. J gave up 9 bases and V 4 bases, and 14 bases lay outside the gene matches. Germline lookup yields CDR1 SGHRS and CDR2 YFSETQ. CDR3 region: CASSPTQGALGGEQFF. Written as DNA, the CDR3 is TGCGCCAGCAGCCCCACACAGGGGGCCTTGGGGGGTGAGCAGTTCTTC.

The gene calls are TRBV5-1 and TRBJ2-1; 7 bases align to TRBD2. Germline trimming cut 3 bases from V and 0 bases from J; bases unmatched to any gene: 6. This CDR3 is built from 16 residues. CDR1 and CDR2 (germline): SGHRS, YFSETQ. CDR3 residues: CASSWARGSSYNEQFF. The CDR3 DNA reads TGCGCCAGCAGCTGGGCGCGGGGGAGCTCCTACAATGAGCAGTTCTTC.

The V call is TRBV28, the J call TRBJ2-2; 7 positions match TRBD2. From germline, CDR1 is MDHEN and CDR2 SYDVKM. This CDR3 contains 15 residues. Unmatched junction bases numbered 6, after V lost 7 bases and J lost 1 base. The CDR3 region is CASNARGENTGELFF. CDR3 in DNA: TGTGCCAGCAACGCACGGGGGGAGAACACCGGGGAGCTGTTTTTT. Combining the CDR3 with reference TRBV28 and TRBJ2-2 gives the whole variable domain DVKVTQSSRYLVKRTGEKVFLECVQDMDHENMFWYRQDPGLGLRLIYFSYDVKMKEKGDIPEGYSVSREKKERFSLILESASTNQTSMYLCASNARGENTGELFFGEGSRLTVL.